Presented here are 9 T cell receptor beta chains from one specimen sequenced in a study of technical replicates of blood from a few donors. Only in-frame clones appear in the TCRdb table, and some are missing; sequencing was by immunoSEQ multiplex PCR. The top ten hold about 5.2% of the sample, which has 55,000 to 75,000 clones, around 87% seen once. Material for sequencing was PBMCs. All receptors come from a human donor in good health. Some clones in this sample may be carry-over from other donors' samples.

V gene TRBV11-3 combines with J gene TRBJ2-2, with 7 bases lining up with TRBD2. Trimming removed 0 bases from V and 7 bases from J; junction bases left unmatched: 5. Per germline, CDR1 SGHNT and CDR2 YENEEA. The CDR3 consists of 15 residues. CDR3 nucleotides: TGTGCCAGCAGCTTAGAGAGCGGGAAGGGCGGGGAGCTGTTTTTT. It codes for CASSLESGKGGELFF.

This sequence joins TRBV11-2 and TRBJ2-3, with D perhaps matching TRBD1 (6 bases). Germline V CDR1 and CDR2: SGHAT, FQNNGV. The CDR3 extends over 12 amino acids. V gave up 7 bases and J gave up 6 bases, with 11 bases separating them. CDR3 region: CASKTGSDTQYF. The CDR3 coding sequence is TGTGCCAGCAAAACAGGGTCCGATACGCAGTATTTT.

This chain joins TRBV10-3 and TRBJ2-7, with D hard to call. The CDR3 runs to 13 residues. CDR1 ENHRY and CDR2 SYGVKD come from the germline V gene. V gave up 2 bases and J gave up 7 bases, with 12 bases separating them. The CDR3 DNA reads TGTGCCATCAGTGAGGCCTTCCTACGGGAGCAGTACTTC. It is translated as CAISEAFLREQYF.

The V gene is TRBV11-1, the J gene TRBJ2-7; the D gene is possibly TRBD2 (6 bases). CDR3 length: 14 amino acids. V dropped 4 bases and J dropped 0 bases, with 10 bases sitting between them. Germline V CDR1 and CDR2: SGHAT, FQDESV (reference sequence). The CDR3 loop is CASSSSVNSYEQYF. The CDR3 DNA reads TGTGCCAGCAGCTCTAGCGTGAACTCCTACGAGCAGTACTTC.

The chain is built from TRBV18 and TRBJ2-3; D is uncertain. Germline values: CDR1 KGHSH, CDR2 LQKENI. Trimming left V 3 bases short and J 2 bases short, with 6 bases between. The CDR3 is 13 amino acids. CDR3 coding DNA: TGTGCCAGCTCACCGGCATTCACAGATACGCAGTATTTT. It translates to CASSPAFTDTQYF.

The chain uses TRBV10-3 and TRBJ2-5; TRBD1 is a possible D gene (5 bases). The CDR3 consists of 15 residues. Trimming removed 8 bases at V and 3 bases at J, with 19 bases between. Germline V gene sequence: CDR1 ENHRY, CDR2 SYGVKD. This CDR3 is CAIGSQGDEKETQYF. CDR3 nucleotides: TGTGCCATCGGATCTCAGGGTGATGAGAAAGAGACCCAGTACTTC.

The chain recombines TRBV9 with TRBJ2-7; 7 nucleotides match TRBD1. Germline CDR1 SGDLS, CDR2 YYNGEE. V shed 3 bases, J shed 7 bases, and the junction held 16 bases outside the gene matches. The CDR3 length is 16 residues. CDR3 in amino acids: CASSALFSGGVGEQYF. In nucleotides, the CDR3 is TGTGCCAGCAGCGCCCTTTTCTCAGGGGGAGTGGGGGAGCAGTACTTC. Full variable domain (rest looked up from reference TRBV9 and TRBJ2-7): DSGVTQTPKHLITATGQRVTLRCSPRSGDLSVYWYQQSLDQGLQFLIQYYNGEERAKGNILERFSAQQFPDLHSELNLSSLELGDSALYFCASSALFSGGVGEQYFGPGTRLTVT.

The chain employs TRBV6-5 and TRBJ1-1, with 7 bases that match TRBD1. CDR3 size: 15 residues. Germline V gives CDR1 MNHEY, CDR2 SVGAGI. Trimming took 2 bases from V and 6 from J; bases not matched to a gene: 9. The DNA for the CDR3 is TGTGCCAGCAGTTACGCCGGACAGGCCTCCCCTGAAGCTTTCTTT. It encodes CASSYAGQASPEAFF.

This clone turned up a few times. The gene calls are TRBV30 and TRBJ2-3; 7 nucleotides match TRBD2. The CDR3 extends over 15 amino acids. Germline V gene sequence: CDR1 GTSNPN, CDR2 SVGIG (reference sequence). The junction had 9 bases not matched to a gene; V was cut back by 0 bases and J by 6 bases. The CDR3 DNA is TGTGCCTGGAGTGTATCTGCGGGAGCTAGGGATACGCAGTATTTT. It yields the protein CAWSVSAGARDTQYF.